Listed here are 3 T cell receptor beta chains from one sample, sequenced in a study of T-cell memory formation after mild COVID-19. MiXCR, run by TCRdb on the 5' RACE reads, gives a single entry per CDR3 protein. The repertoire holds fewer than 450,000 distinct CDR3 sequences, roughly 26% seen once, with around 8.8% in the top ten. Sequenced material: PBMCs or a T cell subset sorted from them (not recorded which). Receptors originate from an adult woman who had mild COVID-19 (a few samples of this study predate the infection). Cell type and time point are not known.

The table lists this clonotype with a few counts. The CDR3 nucleotides are TGCAGTGCTAGAGATAAGAGCGCCTACGAGCAGTACTTC. Its protein product is CSARDKSAYEQYF. The V and J genes are TRBV20-1 and TRBJ2-7; no firm D call. V lost 0 bases and J 2 bases, leaving 8 bases between the germline ends. CDR1 DFQATT and CDR2 SNEGSKA come from the germline V gene (reference sequence). The CDR3 totals 13 residues.

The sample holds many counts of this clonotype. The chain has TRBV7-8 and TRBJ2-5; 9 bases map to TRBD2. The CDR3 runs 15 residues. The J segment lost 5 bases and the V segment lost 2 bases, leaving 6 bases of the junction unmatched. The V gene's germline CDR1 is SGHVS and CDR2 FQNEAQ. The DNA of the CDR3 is TGTGCCAGCAGCTTAAGCGCGGGAGGGGGGGAGACCCAGTACTTC. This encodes CASSLSAGGGETQYF.

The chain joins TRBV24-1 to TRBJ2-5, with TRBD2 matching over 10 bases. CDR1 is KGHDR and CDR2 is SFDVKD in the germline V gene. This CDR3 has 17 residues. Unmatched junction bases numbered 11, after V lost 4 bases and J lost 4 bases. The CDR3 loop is CATSDPSGLAGGETQYF. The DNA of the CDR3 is TGTGCCACCAGTGACCCATCGGGGTTAGCGGGAGGAGAGACCCAGTACTTC.